This T cell receptor (beta chain) is from a study of spatial heterogeneity in lung cancer. TCRdb fed the 5' RACE reads into MiXCR, producing one record per CDR3 protein. The sample has roughly 110,000 distinct CDR3 sequences; 10% to 13% are singletons. Germline V gives CDR1 SGHTA, CDR2 FQGTGA. V dropped 7 bases and J dropped 6 bases, with 15 bases sitting between them. The CDR3 is 14 residues long. This clonotype was picked up a small number of times. Specified time point: blood at routine non-recurrence follow-up after resection. The sample here was PBMCs, taken at follow-up. The J gene is TRBJ2-2, the V gene TRBV7-3; a weak D match, TRBD2 (5 bases). The receptor comes from a female donor with early-stage non-small cell lung cancer. This CDR3 is CASTEDRTSGELFF. The CDR3 nucleotides read TGTGCCAGCACGGAGGATAGAACCTCCGGGGAGCTGTTTTTT.